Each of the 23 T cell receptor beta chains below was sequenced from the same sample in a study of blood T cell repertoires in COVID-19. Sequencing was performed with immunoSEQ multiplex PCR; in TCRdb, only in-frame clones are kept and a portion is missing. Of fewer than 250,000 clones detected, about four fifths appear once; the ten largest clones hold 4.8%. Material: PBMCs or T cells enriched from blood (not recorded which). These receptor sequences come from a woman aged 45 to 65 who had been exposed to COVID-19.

CDR3 in amino acids: CASSFTGTQYF. The DNA for the CDR3 is TGTGCCAGCAGCTTCACGGGGACCCAGTACTTC. This chain links TRBV5-6 with TRBJ2-5; D is unclear. This CDR3 contains 11 residues. V was shortened by 2 bases and J by 7 bases, with 6 bases between the two germline ends. The germline gives CDR1 SGHDT, CDR2 YYEEEE.

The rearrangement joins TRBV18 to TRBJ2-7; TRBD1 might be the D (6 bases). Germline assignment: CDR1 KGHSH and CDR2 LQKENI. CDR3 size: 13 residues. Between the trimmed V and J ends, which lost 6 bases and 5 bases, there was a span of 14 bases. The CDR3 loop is CASSPLQGDEQYF. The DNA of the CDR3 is TGTGCCAGCTCGCCTTTACAGGGCGACGAGCAGTACTTC. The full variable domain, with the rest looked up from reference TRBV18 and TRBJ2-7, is NAGVMQNPRHLVRRRGQEARLRCSPMKGHSHVYWYRQLPEEGLKFMVYLQKENIIDESGMPKERFSAEFPKEGPSILRIQQVVRGDSAAYFCASSPLQGDEQYFGPGTRLTVT.

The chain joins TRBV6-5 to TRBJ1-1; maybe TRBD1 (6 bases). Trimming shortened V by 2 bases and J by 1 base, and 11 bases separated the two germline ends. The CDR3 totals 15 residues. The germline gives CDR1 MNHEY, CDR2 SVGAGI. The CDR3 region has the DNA TGTGCCAGCAGTTACGCCCGACAGGCGAACACTGAAGCTTTCTTT. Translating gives CASSYARQANTEAFF.

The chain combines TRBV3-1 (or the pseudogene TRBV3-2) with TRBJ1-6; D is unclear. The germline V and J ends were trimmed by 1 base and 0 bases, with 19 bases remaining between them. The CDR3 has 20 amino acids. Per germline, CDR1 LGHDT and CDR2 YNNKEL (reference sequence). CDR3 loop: CASSQVGLHSGSSYNSPLHF. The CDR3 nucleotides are TGTGCCAGCAGCCAAGTAGGTTTACACAGTGGTAGCTCCTATAATTCACCCCTCCACTTT.

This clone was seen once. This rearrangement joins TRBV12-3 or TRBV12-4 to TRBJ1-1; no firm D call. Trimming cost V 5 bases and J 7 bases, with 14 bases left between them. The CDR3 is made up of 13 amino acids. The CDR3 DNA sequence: TGTGCCAGCAGTCCCACCACGTCAGGTGAAGCTTTCTTT. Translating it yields CASSPTTSGEAFF.

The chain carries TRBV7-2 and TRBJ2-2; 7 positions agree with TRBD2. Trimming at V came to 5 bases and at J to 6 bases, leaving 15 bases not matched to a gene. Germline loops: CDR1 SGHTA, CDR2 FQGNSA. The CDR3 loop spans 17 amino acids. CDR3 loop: CASSPLGGGTAPGELFF. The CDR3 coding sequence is TGTGCCAGCAGCCCTCTTGGGGGGGGGACCGCACCCGGGGAGCTGTTTTTT.

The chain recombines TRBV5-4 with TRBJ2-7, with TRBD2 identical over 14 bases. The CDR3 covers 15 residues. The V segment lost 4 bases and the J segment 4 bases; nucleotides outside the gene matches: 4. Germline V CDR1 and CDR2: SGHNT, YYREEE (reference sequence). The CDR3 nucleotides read TGTGCCAGCAGCACTGGACTAGCGGGGGGTTACGAGCAGTACTTC. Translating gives CASSTGLAGGYEQYF.

Here the CDR3 reads CASSPSSQLALGETQYF. In DNA, the CDR3 is TGTGCCAGCAGCCCTTCATCCCAACTAGCCTTGGGGGAGACCCAGTACTTC. This chain links TRBV3-1 (or the pseudogene TRBV3-2) with TRBJ2-5, with a tentative D call TRBD2 (6 bases). This CDR3 comprises 17 residues. CDR1 and CDR2 from the germline V gene are LGHDT and YNNKEL (reference sequence). V lost 4 bases and J 5 bases, leaving 23 bases between the germline ends.

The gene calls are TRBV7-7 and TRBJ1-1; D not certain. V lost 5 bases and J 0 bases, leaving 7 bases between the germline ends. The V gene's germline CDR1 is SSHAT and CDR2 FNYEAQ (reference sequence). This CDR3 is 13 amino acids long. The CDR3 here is CASSATVNTEAFF. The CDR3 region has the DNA TGTGCCAGCAGCGCTACAGTGAACACTGAAGCTTTCTTT.

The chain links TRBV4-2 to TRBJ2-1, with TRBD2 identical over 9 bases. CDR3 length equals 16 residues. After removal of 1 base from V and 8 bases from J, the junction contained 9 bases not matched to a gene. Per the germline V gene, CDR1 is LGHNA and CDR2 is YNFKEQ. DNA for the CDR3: TGTGCCAGCAGCCAAGCCGGGACTAGCTCCCCGGATGAGCAGTTCTTC. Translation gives CASSQAGTSSPDEQFF.

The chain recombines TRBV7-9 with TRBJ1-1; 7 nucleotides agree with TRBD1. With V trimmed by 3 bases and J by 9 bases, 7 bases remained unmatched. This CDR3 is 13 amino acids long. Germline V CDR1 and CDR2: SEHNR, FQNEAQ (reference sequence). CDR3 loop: CASSLGVGQKAFF. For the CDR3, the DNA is TGTGCCAGCAGCTTGGGGGTGGGACAGAAAGCTTTCTTT.

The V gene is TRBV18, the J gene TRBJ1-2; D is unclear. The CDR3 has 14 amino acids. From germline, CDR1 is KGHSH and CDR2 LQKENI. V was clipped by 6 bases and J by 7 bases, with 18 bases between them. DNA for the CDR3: TGTGCCAGCTCCCCCTCGCGGGAGGGCAGTGGCTACACCTTC. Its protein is CASSPSREGSGYTF.

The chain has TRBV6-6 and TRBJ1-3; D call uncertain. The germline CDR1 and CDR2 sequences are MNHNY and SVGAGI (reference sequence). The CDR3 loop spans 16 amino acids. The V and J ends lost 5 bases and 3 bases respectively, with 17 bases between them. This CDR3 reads CASSPLSGMIGNTIYF. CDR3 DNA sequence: TGTGCCAGCAGTCCCTTGAGCGGGATGATTGGAAACACCATATATTTT.

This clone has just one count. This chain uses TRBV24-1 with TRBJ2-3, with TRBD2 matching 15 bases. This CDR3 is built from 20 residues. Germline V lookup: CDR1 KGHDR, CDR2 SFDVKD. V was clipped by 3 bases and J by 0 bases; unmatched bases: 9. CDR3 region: CATSDPGTSGGKTSTDTQYF. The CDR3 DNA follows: TGTGCCACCAGTGATCCCGGGACTAGCGGGGGGAAGACAAGCACAGATACGCAGTATTTT.

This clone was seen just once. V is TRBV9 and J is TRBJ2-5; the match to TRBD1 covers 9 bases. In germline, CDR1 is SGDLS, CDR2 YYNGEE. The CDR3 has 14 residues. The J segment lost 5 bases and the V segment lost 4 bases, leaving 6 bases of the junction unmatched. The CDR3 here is CASSPGQGRETQYF. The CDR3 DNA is TGTGCCAGCAGCCCCGGACAGGGGAGGGAGACCCAGTACTTC.

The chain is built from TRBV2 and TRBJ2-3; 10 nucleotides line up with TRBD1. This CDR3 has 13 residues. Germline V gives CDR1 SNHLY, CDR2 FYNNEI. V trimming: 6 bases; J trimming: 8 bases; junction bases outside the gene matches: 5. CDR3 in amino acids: CASRSGTGVTQYF. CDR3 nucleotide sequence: TGTGCCAGCAGGTCCGGGACAGGGGTTACGCAGTATTTT.

The CDR3 here is CASSLEQGAYEQYF. CDR3 nucleotide sequence: TGTGCCAGCAGCTTAGAACAGGGAGCCTACGAGCAGTACTTC. The V and J genes are TRBV11-2 and TRBJ2-7, with TRBD1 as a possible D gene (6 bases). CDR3 size: 14 residues. Per germline, CDR1 SGHAT and CDR2 FQNNGV. Between the trimmed V and J ends, which lost 0 bases and 2 bases, there was a span of 8 bases. Full variable domain (rest looked up from reference TRBV11-2 and TRBJ2-7): EAGVAQSPRYKIIEKRQSVAFWCNPISGHATLYWYQQILGQGPKLLIQFQNNGVVDDSQLPKDRFSAERLKGVDSTLKIQPAKLEDSAVYLCASSLEQGAYEQYFGPGTRLTVT.

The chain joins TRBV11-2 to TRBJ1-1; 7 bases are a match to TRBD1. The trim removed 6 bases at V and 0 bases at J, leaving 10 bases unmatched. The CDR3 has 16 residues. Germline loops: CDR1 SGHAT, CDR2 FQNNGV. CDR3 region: CASSLPGQSLNTEAFF. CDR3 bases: TGTGCCAGCAGTCTTCCGGGACAGAGTTTGAACACTGAAGCTTTCTTT. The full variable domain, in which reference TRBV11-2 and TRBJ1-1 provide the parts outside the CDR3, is EAGVAQSPRYKIIEKRQSVAFWCNPISGHATLYWYQQILGQGPKLLIQFQNNGVVDDSQLPKDRFSAERLKGVDSTLKIQPAKLEDSAVYLCASSLPGQSLNTEAFFGQGTRLTVV.

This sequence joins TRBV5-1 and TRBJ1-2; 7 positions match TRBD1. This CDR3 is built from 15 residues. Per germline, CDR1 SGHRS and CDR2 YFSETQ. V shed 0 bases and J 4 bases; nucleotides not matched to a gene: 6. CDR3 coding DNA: TGCGCCAGCAGCTTGGCGGGACAGTCCCCCTATGGCTACACCTTC. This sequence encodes CASSLAGQSPYGYTF.

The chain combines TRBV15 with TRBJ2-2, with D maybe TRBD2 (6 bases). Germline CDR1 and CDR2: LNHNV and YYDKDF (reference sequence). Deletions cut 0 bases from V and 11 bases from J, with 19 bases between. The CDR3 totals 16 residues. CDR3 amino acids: CATSRDSRIREPELFF. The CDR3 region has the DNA TGTGCCACCAGCAGAGATTCGAGGATCCGGGAGCCCGAGCTGTTTTTT.

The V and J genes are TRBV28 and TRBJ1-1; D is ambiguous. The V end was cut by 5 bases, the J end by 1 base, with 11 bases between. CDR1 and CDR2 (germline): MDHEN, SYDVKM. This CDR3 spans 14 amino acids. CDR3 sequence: CASSPGLTNTEAFF. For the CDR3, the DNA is TGTGCCAGCAGTCCTGGACTGACGAACACTGAAGCTTTCTTT.

Written as DNA, the CDR3 is TGTGCCAGCAGCGACGTCAGGGACAGGACTTTCTATGGCTACACCTTC. This codes for CASSDVRDRTFYGYTF. This chain links TRBV11-2 with TRBJ1-2; 8 nucleotides line up with TRBD1. Germline lookup yields CDR1 SGHAT and CDR2 FQNNGV. Losses at the gene ends were 5 bases for V and 4 bases for J; bases not matched to a gene: 12. The CDR3 runs 16 residues.

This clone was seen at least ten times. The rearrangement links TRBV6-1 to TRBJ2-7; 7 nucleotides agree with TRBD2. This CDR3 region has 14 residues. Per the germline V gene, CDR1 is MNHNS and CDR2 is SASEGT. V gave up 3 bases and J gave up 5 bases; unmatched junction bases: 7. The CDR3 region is CASSEGGAAHEQYF. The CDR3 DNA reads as TGTGCCAGCAGTGAGGGAGGGGCGGCTCACGAGCAGTACTTC.